These 8 T cell receptor beta chains were sequenced from one sample in a study of blood T cell repertoires in COVID-19. TCRdb's table, derived via immunoSEQ multiplex PCR, lists solely in-frame clones and lacks some. The profile shows under 200,000 clones, more than 75% of them singletons. The sequencing sample was made of peripheral blood. The receptors were gathered from a man aged 40-50 years with active or convalescent COVID-19.

The chain joins TRBV2 to TRBJ1-2; D gene unclear. Germline values: CDR1 SNHLY, CDR2 FYNNEI. The CDR3 consists of 15 residues. V was cut by 4 bases and J by 2 bases, with 14 bases left in between. CDR3 sequence reads: CASSGSNSLNYGYTF. In DNA form, the CDR3 reads TGTGCCAGCAGTGGGTCGAACAGCCTAAACTATGGCTACACCTTC.

J is TRBJ2-5 and V is TRBV29-1, with D perhaps TRBD2 (5 bases). The CDR3 contains 11 residues. The V gene lost 4 bases and the J gene lost 7 bases, with 10 bases spanning the gap. CDR1 and CDR2 (germline): SQVTM, ANQGSEA. DNA of the CDR3: TGCAGCGTTGGGCCAAGCGGGACCCAGTACTTC. It is translated as CSVGPSGTQYF.

V usage is TRBV18 and J usage is TRBJ1-1; D perhaps matches TRBD1 (5 bases). The CDR3 has 15 residues. Germline V CDR1 and CDR2: KGHSH, LQKENI. V was cut by 1 base and J by 4 bases, with 13 bases left in between. CDR3 sequence reads: CASSPLGGLVTEAFF. The CDR3 DNA reads TGTGCCAGCTCACCACTCGGGGGTTTGGTCACTGAAGCTTTCTTT.

For the CDR3, the DNA is TGTGCCAGCAGCTTACCGTCAGGGGGCGAAGCTTTCTTT. Translation gives CASSLPSGGEAFF. The J gene is TRBJ1-1, the V gene TRBV7-2, with 8 bases aligning to TRBD1. Germline CDR1 is SGHTA and CDR2 is FQGNSA. The CDR3 has 13 residues. The V and J ends lost 2 bases and 8 bases, in that order; junction bases with no gene match: 4.

The J gene is TRBJ1-1, the V gene TRBV30; 12 bases are shared with TRBD1. V lost 5 bases and J lost 3; bases outside the gene matches: 10. From germline, CDR1 is GTSNPN and CDR2 SVGIG (reference sequence). This CDR3 is built from 16 residues. This chain's CDR3 is CAWYPRDRGLDTEAFF. The CDR3 coding sequence is TGTGCCTGGTACCCCCGGGACAGGGGGCTTGACACTGAAGCTTTCTTT.

This rearrangement joins TRBV9 to TRBJ2-1, with TRBD2 matching over 7 bases. Looked up from germline, CDR1 is SGDLS and CDR2 is YYNGEE. V trimming: 4 bases; J trimming: 7 bases; junction bases outside the gene matches: 8. This CDR3 comprises 14 residues. The CDR3 DNA reads TGTGCCAGCAGCCTGGAGGGGAGGGGAAATGAGCAGTTCTTC. It encodes CASSLEGRGNEQFF.

The chain joins TRBV6-5 to TRBJ2-7, with D possibly TRBD1 on 7 matching bases. Looked up from germline, CDR1 is MNHEY and CDR2 is SVGAGI. V was pared by 5 bases and J by 1 base, with 12 bases between. This CDR3 comprises 14 residues. The CDR3 DNA reads TGTGCCAGCAGTAAGGCGGGACAGTCCTACGAGCAGTACTTC. Translated, it gives CASSKAGQSYEQYF.

This sequence joins TRBV11-3 and TRBJ1-1; perhaps TRBD1 as D (6 bases). The ends were cut back, 5 bases at V and 1 base at J, with 20 bases in the middle. This CDR3 has 17 residues. Germline values: CDR1 SGHNT, CDR2 YENEEA. The CDR3 reads CASSPPKGDTGNTEAFF. The CDR3 nucleotides are TGTGCCAGCAGCCCCCCGAAGGGGGACACTGGGAACACTGAAGCTTTCTTT.